This TCR beta chain was captured by sequencing in a study of blood T cells in healthy people across ages. Study outcomes and limitations: With donor CMV status unknown, expanded clonotype changes were possibly confounded.

Together with a sample-barcoded 5' primer, a J-beta primer mix was included in a second PCR lasting about 6 to 11 cycles. TCRdb independently ran MiXCR on the 5' RACE reads; one entry per CDR3 protein. Of about 640,000 distinct CDR3 sequences listed, 45% to 65% are singletons. Worth noting for this clonotype: Its specificity is unknown.

With 4 bases removed from V and 7 bases from J, the gap between germline ends came to 14 bases. This CDR3 spans 13 amino acids. Germline V lookup: CDR1 SGHDT, CDR2 YYEEEE. Researchers report isolating at least 6 million PBMCs per sample. The amount of total RNA extracted per sample was at least 5.5 micrograms. The sequenced sample consisted of blood. V usage is TRBV5-6 and J usage is TRBJ2-5, with a tentative D call TRBD2 (5 bases). This receptor was taken from a man aged 60 to 69 in good health. The chain's CDR3 is CASSRDSSGTQYF. CDR3 DNA: TGTGCCAGCAGCCGGGATTCTTCGGGGACCCAGTACTTC.